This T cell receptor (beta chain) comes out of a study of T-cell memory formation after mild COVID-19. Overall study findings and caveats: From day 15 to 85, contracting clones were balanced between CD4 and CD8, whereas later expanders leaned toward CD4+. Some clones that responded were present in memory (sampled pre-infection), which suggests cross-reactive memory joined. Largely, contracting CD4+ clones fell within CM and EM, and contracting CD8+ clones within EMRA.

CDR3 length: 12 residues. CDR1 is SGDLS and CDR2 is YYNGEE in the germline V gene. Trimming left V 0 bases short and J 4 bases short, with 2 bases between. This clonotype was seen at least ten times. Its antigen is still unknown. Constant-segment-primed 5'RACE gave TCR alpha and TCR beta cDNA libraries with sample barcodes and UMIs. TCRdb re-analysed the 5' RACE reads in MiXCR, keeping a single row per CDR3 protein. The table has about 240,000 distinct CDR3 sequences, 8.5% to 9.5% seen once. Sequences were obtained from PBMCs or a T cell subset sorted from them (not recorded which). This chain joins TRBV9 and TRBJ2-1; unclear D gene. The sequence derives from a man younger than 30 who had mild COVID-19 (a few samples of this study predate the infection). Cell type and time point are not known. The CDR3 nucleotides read TGTGCCAGCAGCGTAGATTACAATGAGCAGTTCTTC. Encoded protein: CASSVDYNEQFF. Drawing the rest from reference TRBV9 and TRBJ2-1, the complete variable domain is DSGVTQTPKHLITATGQRVTLRCSPRSGDLSVYWYQQSLDQGLQFLIQYYNGEERAKGNILERFSAQQFPDLHSELNLSSLELGDSALYFCASSVDYNEQFFGPGTRLTVL.